One T cell receptor beta chain is described in this entry. The germline V gene has CDR1 SNHLY and CDR2 FYNNEI. The CDR3 spans 18 residues. The V segment lost 2 bases and the J segment 0 bases; nucleotides outside the gene matches: 9. The record originates from a study of shared T cell receptors in the human thymus. Clones were read by immunoSEQ multiplex PCR, and TCRdb kept only the in-frame ones, dropping some. The sample records roughly 500,000 clones, roughly 74% being singletons. These same data were also listed under a study on human thymus T cells. Per that study: Resections obtained during corrective heart surgery supplied the thymus tissue. Apparent bias marked the V and J gene usage of thymic and blood repertoires. Unrelated individuals reportedly shared highly overlapping thymic TCR repertoires.

The clonotype was recovered from a boy younger than two with a congenital heart defect. The chain recombines TRBV2 with TRBJ1-5, with 8 bases that match TRBD1. Sequencing was carried out using thymocytes. The CDR3 coding sequence is TGTGCCAGCAGTGAACGGACAGGGAGCCCTTATAGCAATCAGCCCCAGCATTTT. This translates into CASSERTGSPYSNQPQHF.